This entry is about one T cell receptor beta chain. The data belong to a study of tumor-infiltrating lymphocytes in oesophageal squamous cell carcinoma. MiXCR was run by TCRdb on the PCR reads, yielding one entry per CDR3 protein. The sample includes tens of thousands of distinct CDR3 sequences, approximately 35% of them seen just once. CDR3 length: 14 amino acids. Germline V CDR1 and CDR2: SGHVS, FQNEAQ. Sequenced input: esophageal tumor tissue. The clonotype was recovered from a female donor with esophageal squamous cell carcinoma. This chain uses TRBV7-8 with TRBJ2-7, with D unresolved. The J call may be mistaken, given a closer DNA end match to TRBJ2-1. The CDR3 sequence is CASSLAGRDSEQFF. The CDR3 coding sequence is TGTGCCAGCAGCTTAGCGGGAAGGGATAGTGAGCAGTTCTTC.